The table lists the clone carrying this TCR beta chain with a count of one. This entry is derived from a study of blood T cells in healthy people across ages. V was cut by 5 bases and J by 9 bases, with 17 bases left in between. Germline CDR1 reads SGHTA; CDR2 reads FQGNSA. The CDR3 covers 14 residues. With a J-beta primer mix and a sample-barcoded 5' primer, a second PCR ran about 6 to 11 cycles. TCRdb re-called the 5' RACE reads through MiXCR, storing one row per CDR3 protein. The repertoire includes roughly 1.5 million distinct CDR3 sequences, 42% of them detected once, and just over 4% sits in the top ten.

This receptor was taken from a woman between 18 and 29 years old in good health. V usage is TRBV7-2 and J usage is TRBJ2-1, with D uncertain. Sample: blood. CDR3 region: CASSVEGWWGEQFF. The CDR3 nucleotides are TGTGCCAGCAGCGTTGAAGGCTGGTGGGGTGAGCAGTTCTTC.